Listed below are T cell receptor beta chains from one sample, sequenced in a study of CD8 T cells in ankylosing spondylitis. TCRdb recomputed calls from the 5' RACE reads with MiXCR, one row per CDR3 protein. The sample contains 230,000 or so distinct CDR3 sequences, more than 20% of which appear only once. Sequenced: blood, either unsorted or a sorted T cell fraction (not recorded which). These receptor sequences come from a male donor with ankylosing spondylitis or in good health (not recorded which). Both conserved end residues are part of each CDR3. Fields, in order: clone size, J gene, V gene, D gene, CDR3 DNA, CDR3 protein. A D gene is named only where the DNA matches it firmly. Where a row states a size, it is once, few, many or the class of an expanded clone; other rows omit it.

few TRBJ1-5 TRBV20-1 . TGCAGTGCTAGAGATGTAAAGCACGGTCAGCCCCAGCATTTT CSARDVKHGQPQHF
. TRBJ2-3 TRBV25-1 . TGTGCCAGCAGTGGACAGGACAGACGTAATTCCCTGATTATTAGCACAGATACGCAGTATTTT CASSGQDRRNSLIISTDTQYF
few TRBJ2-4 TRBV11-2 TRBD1 TGTGCCAGCAGCCCCCGGGACAGGTGGGGGGTCATTCAGTACTTC CASSPRDRWGVIQYF
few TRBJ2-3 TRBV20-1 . TGCAGTGCCTCTCCCTGGCATAGCACAGATACGCAGTATTTT CSASPWHSTDTQYF
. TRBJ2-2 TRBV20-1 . TGCAGTGCTAGAGTAGTGGTTACCGGGGAGCTGTTTTTT CSARVVVTGELFF
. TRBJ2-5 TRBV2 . TGTGCCAGCAGTGGAAGTACCTCCCAAGAGACCCAGTACTTC CASSGSTSQETQYF
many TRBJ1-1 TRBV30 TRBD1 TGTGCCTGCGGGACAGGGGGCAGGAACACTGAAGCTTTCTTT CACGTGGRNTEAFF
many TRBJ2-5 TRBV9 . TGTGCCAGCAGCGTAGCTACGCAAGAGACCCAGTACTTC CASSVATQETQYF
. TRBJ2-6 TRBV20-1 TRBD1 TGCAGTGCTAGAACAGACAGGGGGCGTCCTGGGGCCAACGTCCTGACTTTC CSARTDRGRPGANVLTF
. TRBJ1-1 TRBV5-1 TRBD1 TGCGCCAGCAGCTTGGTGACAGGGAGGAGGAACACTGAAGCTTTCTTT CASSLVTGRRNTEAFF
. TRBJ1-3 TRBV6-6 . TGTGCCAGCAGTTTGACAAACACCATATATTTT CASSLTNTIYF
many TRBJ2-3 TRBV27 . TGTGCCAGCAGTTTACAACCGGGGGCCAAAACAGATACGCAGTATTTT CASSLQPGAKTDTQYF
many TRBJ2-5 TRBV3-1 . TGTGCCAGCAGCCTACTCCAAGAGACCCAGTACTTC CASSLLQETQYF
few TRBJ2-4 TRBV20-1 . TGCAGTGCTGGGACTGACAGAAACATTCAGTACTTC CSAGTDRNIQYF
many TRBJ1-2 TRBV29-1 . TGCAGCGTTGAACAGGACCGCGGGGGCTACACCTTC CSVEQDRGGYTF
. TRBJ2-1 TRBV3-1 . TGTGCCAGCAGCCAAGGGCCTCTCAGCAGCTCCTACAATGAGCAGTTCTTC CASSQGPLSSSYNEQFF
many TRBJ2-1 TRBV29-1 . TGCAGCGTTGACCTAACAAACAATGAGCAGTTCTTC CSVDLTNNEQFF
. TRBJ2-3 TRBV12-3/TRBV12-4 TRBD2 TGTGCCAGCAGTGCCAATAGCGGGGGGGTTGTAGATACGCAGTATTTT CASSANSGGVVDTQYF
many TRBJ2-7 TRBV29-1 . TGCAGCGTTGAAGGGGGCCGGGACAAATACGAGCAGTACTTC CSVEGGRDKYEQYF
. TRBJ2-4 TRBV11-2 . TGTGCCAGCAGCTTGGGGGGGGCCATTCAGTACTTC CASSLGGAIQYF
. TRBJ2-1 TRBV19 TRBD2 TGTGCCAGTCGAAGCCATAGCGGGGGGGTAAACAATGAGCAGTTCTTC CASRSHSGGVNNEQFF
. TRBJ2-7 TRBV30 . TGTGCCTGGAGCGGGAGTGGTGGGCAGTACTTC CAWSGSGGQYF
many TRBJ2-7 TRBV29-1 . TGCAGCGTTGATCGATTTATCGAAGGGGAGCAGTACTTC CSVDRFIEGEQYF
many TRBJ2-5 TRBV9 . TGTGCCAGCGGGGCAGCCCAAGAGACCCAGTACTTC CASGAAQETQYF
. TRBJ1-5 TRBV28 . TGTGCCAGCAGTTTACCGCGGGGGGCCCATCAGCCCCAGCATTTT CASSLPRGAHQPQHF
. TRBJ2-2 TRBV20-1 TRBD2 TGCAGTGCTAGGGACTTAGCGGGGGGCCGCACCGGGGAGCTGTTTTTT CSARDLAGGRTGELFF
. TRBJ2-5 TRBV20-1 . TGCAGTGCTCAACACAACCGGGACTTCCAAGAGACCCAGTACTTC CSAQHNRDFQETQYF
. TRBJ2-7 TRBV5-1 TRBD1 TGCGCCAGCAGCTCGCAGGGGGCGGGATACGAGCAGTACTTC CASSSQGAGYEQYF
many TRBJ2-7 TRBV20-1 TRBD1 TGCAGTGCTAGAATGACAGGGGCCCACGAGCAGTACTTC CSARMTGAHEQYF
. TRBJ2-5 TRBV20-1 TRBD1 TGCAGTGCCACCGGGCAGGGGGCTTTGGAGACCCAGTACTTC CSATGQGALETQYF
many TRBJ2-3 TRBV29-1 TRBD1 TGCAGCGTTTTGTCAGGACAGGGGGCTAATGCAGATACGCAGTATTTT CSVLSGQGANADTQYF
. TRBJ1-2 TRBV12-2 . TGTGCAAGTCGCTTATTAACAGGGGGGAAAGGCTACACCTTC CASRLLTGGKGYTF
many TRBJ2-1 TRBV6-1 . TGTGCCAGCAGACTAGGACAGTTCAATGAGCAGTTCTTC CASRLGQFNEQFF
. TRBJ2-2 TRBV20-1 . TGCAGTGCCACATCCGGGACACAGAACACCGGGGAGCTGTTTTTT CSATSGTQNTGELFF
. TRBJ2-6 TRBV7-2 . TGTGCCAGCAGCTTAGCCGCGGGCTCTGGGGCCAACGTCCTGACTTTC CASSLAAGSGANVLTF
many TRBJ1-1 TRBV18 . TGTGCCAGCTCACCACCATTAGTAGGGGGGTCTGAAGCTTTCTTT CASSPPLVGGSEAFF
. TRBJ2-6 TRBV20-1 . TGCAGTGCTAAGCTACTAGACCCCCGGATTTCTGGGGCCAACGTCCTGACTTTC CSAKLLDPRISGANVLTF
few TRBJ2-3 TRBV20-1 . TGCTGTGCTAGAGATTACTTGGGGATTGGCACAGATACGCAGTATTTT CCARDYLGIGTDTQYF
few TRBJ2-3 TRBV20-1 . TGCAGTGCTAGAGAACAGGGAGATACGCAGTATTTT CSAREQGDTQYF
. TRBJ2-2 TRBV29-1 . TGCAGCGCTCGGACGGAGACTAACACCGGGGAGCTGTTTTTT CSARTETNTGELFF
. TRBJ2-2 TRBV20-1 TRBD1 TGCAGTGCTTGGGTGGGGACAGGTAACACCGGGGAGCTGTTTTTT CSAWVGTGNTGELFF
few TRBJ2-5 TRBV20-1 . TGCAGTGCTAGTTTAGGGGAAGAGACCCAGTACTTC CSASLGEETQYF
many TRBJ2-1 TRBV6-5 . TGTGCCAGCAGTTACTCAGGGAGAGGTGAGCAGTTCTTC CASSYSGRGEQFF
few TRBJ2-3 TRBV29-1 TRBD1 TGCAGCGTTGGGGCAGGGGGACGCACAGATACGCAGTATTTT CSVGAGGRTDTQYF
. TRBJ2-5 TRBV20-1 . TGCAGAGCTAGGGGGGAAGAGACCCAGTACTTC CRARGEETQYF
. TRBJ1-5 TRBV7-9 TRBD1 TGTGCCAGCAGCGCCGGGACAGGGACTGATCAGCCCCAGCATTTT CASSAGTGTDQPQHF
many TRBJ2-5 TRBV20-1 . TGCAGTGCCGGGAGCGGTGAGGCCCAGTACTTC CSAGSGEAQYF
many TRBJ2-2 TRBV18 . TGTGCCAGCTCACCATTGGGCCTCGGGGAGCTGTTTTTT CASSPLGLGELFF
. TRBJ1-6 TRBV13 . TGTGCCAGCAGCTTAGCCGGACGTTATTCACCCCTCCACTTT CASSLAGRYSPLHF
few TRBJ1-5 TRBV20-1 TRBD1 TGCAGTGCTAGACGCCAGGGGGGACCTTATAGCAATCAGCCCCAGCATTTT CSARRQGGPYSNQPQHF
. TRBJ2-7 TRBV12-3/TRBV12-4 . TGTGCCAGCAGCAAGAGGACCAATACCTACGAGCAGTACTTC CASSKRTNTYEQYF
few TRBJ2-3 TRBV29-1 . TGCAGCGCCGCACTAGGAGATACGCAGTATTTT CSAALGDTQYF
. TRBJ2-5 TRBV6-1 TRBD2 TGTGCCAGCAGTGCGGGGGGTGAAGAGACCCAGTACTTC CASSAGGEETQYF
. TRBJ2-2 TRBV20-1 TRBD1 TGCAGTGCAAAGGACAGGGGGGGCACCGGGGAGCTGTTTTTT CSAKDRGGTGELFF
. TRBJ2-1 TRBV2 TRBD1 TGTGCCAGCAGTGAAGCGAGACAGGGCTACAATGAGCAGTTCTTC CASSEARQGYNEQFF
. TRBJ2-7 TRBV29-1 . TGCAGCGTCGCCTTGGGAGCGGGCGCCTACGAGCAGTACTTC CSVALGAGAYEQYF
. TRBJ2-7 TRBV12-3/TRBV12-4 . TGTGCCAGCAGCCCCGGGACATTAGCTTACGAGCAGTACTTC CASSPGTLAYEQYF
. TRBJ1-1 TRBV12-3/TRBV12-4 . TGTGCCAGCAGGTTGACAGCACCACCGAACACTGAAGCTTTCTTT CASRLTAPPNTEAFF